The entry that follows covers one T cell receptor beta chain sequence. Its matching antigen is unknown. The CDR3 end falls 3 residues outside the read, so it is completed with the germline J gene. This entry is derived from a study of T cells in women clearing cervical HPV infection. General study results and limits: TRBV6-7 abundance was lower in cases than controls (around 0.11% versus 0.15%).

Profiling relied on immunoSEQ multiplex PCR, and the TCRdb table lists in-frame clones only, not all of them. This sample lists around 39,000 clones; its ten largest clones have roughly 1.6%. There are 16 residues in the CDR3. The V gene's germline CDR1 is SGHRS and CDR2 YFSETQ. V dropped 4 bases and J dropped 7; count of bases not matched to a gene: 8. This chain uses TRBV5-1 with TRBJ1-4, with TRBD1 matching 12 bases. Sequenced: blood buffy coat. This clonotype was obtained from a woman aged 18 to 75 with a cervical HPV16 infection that either progressed to CIN3+ or cleared (not recorded which). The sequenced part of the CDR3 DNA is TGCGCCAGCAGCCCGGGACAGGGGGCCCCTAGTGAAAAA. Translating it yields CASSPGQGAPSEK. The entire CDR3 protein reads CASSPGQGAPSEKLFF.